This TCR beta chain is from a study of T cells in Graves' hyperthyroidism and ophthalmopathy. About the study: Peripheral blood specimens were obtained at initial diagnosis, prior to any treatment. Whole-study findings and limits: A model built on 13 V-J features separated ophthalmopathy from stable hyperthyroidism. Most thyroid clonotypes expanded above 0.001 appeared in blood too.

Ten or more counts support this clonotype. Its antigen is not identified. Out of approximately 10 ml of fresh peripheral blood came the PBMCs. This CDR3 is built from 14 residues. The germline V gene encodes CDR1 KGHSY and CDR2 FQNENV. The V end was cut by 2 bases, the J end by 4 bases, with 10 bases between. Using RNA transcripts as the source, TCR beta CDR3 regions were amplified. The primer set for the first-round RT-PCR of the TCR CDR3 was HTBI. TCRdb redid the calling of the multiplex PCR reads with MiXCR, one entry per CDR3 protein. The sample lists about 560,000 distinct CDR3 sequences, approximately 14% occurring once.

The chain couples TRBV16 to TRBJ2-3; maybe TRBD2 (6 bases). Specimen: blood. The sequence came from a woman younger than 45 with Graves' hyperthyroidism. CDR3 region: CASSQRGGPDTQYF. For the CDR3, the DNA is TGTGCCAGCAGCCAACGAGGAGGGCCAGATACGCAGTATTTT.